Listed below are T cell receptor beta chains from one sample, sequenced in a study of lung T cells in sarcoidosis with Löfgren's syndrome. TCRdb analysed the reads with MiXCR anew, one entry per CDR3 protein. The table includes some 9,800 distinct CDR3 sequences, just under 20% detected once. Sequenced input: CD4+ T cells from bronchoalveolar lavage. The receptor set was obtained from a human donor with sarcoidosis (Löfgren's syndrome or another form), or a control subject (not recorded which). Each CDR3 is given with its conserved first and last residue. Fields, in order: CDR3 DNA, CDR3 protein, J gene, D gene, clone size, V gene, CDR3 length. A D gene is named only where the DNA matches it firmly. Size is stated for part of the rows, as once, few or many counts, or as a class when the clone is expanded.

CDR3nt: TGTGCCAGCAGTGAAGGACAGGTTGGGGCCAACGTCCTGACTTTC; CDR3aa: CASSEGQVGANVLTF; j_gene: TRBJ2-6; d_gene: NA; abundance: many; v_gene: TRBV6-1; len: 15
CDR3nt: TGTGCCAGCGCGAGGGGGGAAGAGACCCAGTACTTC; CDR3aa: CASARGEETQYF; j_gene: TRBJ2-5; d_gene: NA; abundance: many; v_gene: TRBV2; len: 12
CDR3nt: TGTGCCAGCAGTTACGGGACAGGGGCCTACGAGCAGTACTTC; CDR3aa: CASSYGTGAYEQYF; j_gene: TRBJ2-7; d_gene: TRBD1; abundance: many; v_gene: TRBV6-6; len: 14
CDR3nt: TGTGCCACCAGCAGAGGACAGGGTGGAAACACCATATATTTT; CDR3aa: CATSRGQGGNTIYF; j_gene: TRBJ1-3; d_gene: TRBD1; abundance: many; v_gene: TRBV15; len: 14
CDR3nt: TGTGCCACCAGCTCCGGGACAGGGGAGAATGAAAAACTGTTTTTT; CDR3aa: CATSSGTGENEKLFF; j_gene: TRBJ1-4; d_gene: TRBD1; abundance: medium-sized; v_gene: TRBV15; len: 15
CDR3nt: TGCAGTGCGAACACAAACCGACTAGCCGGGAACTACGAGCAGTACTTC; CDR3aa: CSANTNRLAGNYEQYF; j_gene: TRBJ2-7; d_gene: TRBD2; abundance: large; v_gene: TRBV20-1; len: 16
CDR3nt: TGTGCCGGCAGCCTCCTTCAGGGGAACACTGAAGCTTTCTTT; CDR3aa: CAGSLLQGNTEAFF; j_gene: TRBJ1-1; d_gene: NA; abundance: NA; v_gene: TRBV12-3/TRBV12-4; len: 14
CDR3nt: TGTACCAGCAGCTTTACCGTGGACTCCTACGAGCAGTACTTC; CDR3aa: CTSSFTVDSYEQYF; j_gene: TRBJ2-7; d_gene: NA; abundance: NA; v_gene: TRBV7-2; len: 14
CDR3nt: TGCGCCAGCAGCCAAGACCGGGTAGCGGGAGGTACAGATACGCAGTATTTT; CDR3aa: CASSQDRVAGGTDTQYF; j_gene: TRBJ2-3; d_gene: TRBD2; abundance: many; v_gene: TRBV4-1; len: 17
CDR3nt: TGCAGTGCGTCCGGGTTAAGCTCTGGGGCCGACATCCTGACTTTC; CDR3aa: CSASGLSSGADILTF; j_gene: TRBJ2-6; d_gene: NA; abundance: NA; v_gene: TRBV20-1; len: 15
CDR3nt: TGTGCCAGCAGTGCCCCCGGGACAGGAGTGGGCGAGCAGTACTTC; CDR3aa: CASSAPGTGVGEQYF; j_gene: TRBJ2-7; d_gene: TRBD1; abundance: many; v_gene: TRBV2; len: 15
CDR3nt: TGTGCCAGCAGTTTTTTTAGAGCGGGAGGTGGAGATACGCAGTATTTT; CDR3aa: CASSFFRAGGGDTQYF; j_gene: TRBJ2-3; d_gene: TRBD2; abundance: medium-sized; v_gene: TRBV28; len: 16
CDR3nt: TGCGCCAGCAGTGGTTACTACGAGCAGTACTTC; CDR3aa: CASSGYYEQYF; j_gene: TRBJ2-7; d_gene: NA; abundance: NA; v_gene: TRBV5-1; len: 11
CDR3nt: TGCAGTGCTAGAGGCAGGGGCGGAACGGAAGAGACCCAGTACTTC; CDR3aa: CSARGRGGTEETQYF; j_gene: TRBJ2-5; d_gene: NA; abundance: many; v_gene: TRBV20-1; len: 15
CDR3nt: TGTGCCAGCAGCTTAACAGGGGCTGATCAGCCCCAGCATTTT; CDR3aa: CASSLTGADQPQHF; j_gene: TRBJ1-5; d_gene: TRBD1; abundance: many; v_gene: TRBV7-2; len: 14
CDR3nt: TGTGCCAGCAGCTTAGGGGGGGGGCTCACTGAAGCTTTCTTT; CDR3aa: CASSLGGGLTEAFF; j_gene: TRBJ1-1; d_gene: NA; abundance: many; v_gene: TRBV7-2; len: 14
CDR3nt: TGTGCCAGCCTACAGGGGTCCCCCTATAATTCACCCCTCCACTTT; CDR3aa: CASLQGSPYNSPLHF; j_gene: TRBJ1-6; d_gene: TRBD1; abundance: many; v_gene: TRBV28; len: 15
CDR3nt: TGTGCCAGCAGCCAAGAGAACGCAAAACAAGAGACCCAGTACTTC; CDR3aa: CASSQENAKQETQYF; j_gene: TRBJ2-5; d_gene: NA; abundance: many; v_gene: TRBV4-2; len: 15
CDR3nt: TGTGCCAGCAGCTTGACAGGGCAGACCATATATTTT; CDR3aa: CASSLTGQTIYF; j_gene: TRBJ1-3; d_gene: TRBD1; abundance: many; v_gene: TRBV7-2; len: 12
CDR3nt: TGCGCCAGCAGTGAGCGTGGCGGGAAGACAGATACGCAGTATTTT; CDR3aa: CASSERGGKTDTQYF; j_gene: TRBJ2-3; d_gene: NA; abundance: many; v_gene: TRBV10-2; len: 15
CDR3nt: TGTGCCAGCAGCTGGGGACAGCTGGACAATCAGCCCCAGCATTTT; CDR3aa: CASSWGQLDNQPQHF; j_gene: TRBJ1-5; d_gene: TRBD1; abundance: many; v_gene: TRBV5-6; len: 15
CDR3nt: TGTGCCAGCAGCCGCCTCACTCGGACAGCCCTTGGCAATGAGCAGTTCTTC; CDR3aa: CASSRLTRTALGNEQFF; j_gene: TRBJ2-1; d_gene: NA; abundance: many; v_gene: TRBV7-6; len: 17
CDR3nt: TGTGCCAGCAGCCCGGGGACCGCGCTCTCCTACGAGCAGTACTTC; CDR3aa: CASSPGTALSYEQYF; j_gene: TRBJ2-7; d_gene: NA; abundance: NA; v_gene: TRBV5-4; len: 15
CDR3nt: TGTGCCAGCAGTTACCGCCAGGGAGGCGAGCAGTACTTC; CDR3aa: CASSYRQGGEQYF; j_gene: TRBJ2-7; d_gene: NA; abundance: medium-sized; v_gene: TRBV6-6; len: 13
CDR3nt: TGTGCCAGCAGCCCGGGACAGGGGTCTTACAATGAGCAGTTCTTC; CDR3aa: CASSPGQGSYNEQFF; j_gene: TRBJ2-1; d_gene: TRBD1; abundance: many; v_gene: TRBV11-3; len: 15
CDR3nt: TGCAGTGCTAGAGATGCAGGGCGTCCTGGAAACACCATATATTTT; CDR3aa: CSARDAGRPGNTIYF; j_gene: TRBJ1-3; d_gene: NA; abundance: many; v_gene: TRBV20-1; len: 15
CDR3nt: TGTGCCAGCAGTTTGAGGGGTCAAGAGACCCAGTACTTC; CDR3aa: CASSLRGQETQYF; j_gene: TRBJ2-5; d_gene: NA; abundance: many; v_gene: TRBV12-3/TRBV12-4; len: 13
CDR3nt: TGCAGTGCTCTCGCGGGTAGGGCTAAAGAGGCCCATTACTTC; CDR3aa: CSALAGRAKEAHYF; j_gene: TRBJ2-5; d_gene: NA; abundance: NA; v_gene: TRBV20-1; len: 14
CDR3nt: TGTGCCAGCAGCCAAGATGTAGCGGGAGGGCGCGAGCAGTACTTC; CDR3aa: CASSQDVAGGREQYF; j_gene: TRBJ2-7; d_gene: TRBD2; abundance: many; v_gene: TRBV4-2; len: 15
CDR3nt: TGTGCCAGCAGTCCCCCCAAGGTCGAGGGAAATGAGCAGTTCTTC; CDR3aa: CASSPPKVEGNEQFF; j_gene: TRBJ2-1; d_gene: NA; abundance: many; v_gene: TRBV6-1; len: 15
CDR3nt: TGTGCTAGCCAACCCAGGGAGATTCTCTCTGAGGCCAACGTCCTGACTTTC; CDR3aa: CASQPREILSEANVLTF; j_gene: TRBJ2-6; d_gene: NA; abundance: few; v_gene: TRBV6-5; len: 17